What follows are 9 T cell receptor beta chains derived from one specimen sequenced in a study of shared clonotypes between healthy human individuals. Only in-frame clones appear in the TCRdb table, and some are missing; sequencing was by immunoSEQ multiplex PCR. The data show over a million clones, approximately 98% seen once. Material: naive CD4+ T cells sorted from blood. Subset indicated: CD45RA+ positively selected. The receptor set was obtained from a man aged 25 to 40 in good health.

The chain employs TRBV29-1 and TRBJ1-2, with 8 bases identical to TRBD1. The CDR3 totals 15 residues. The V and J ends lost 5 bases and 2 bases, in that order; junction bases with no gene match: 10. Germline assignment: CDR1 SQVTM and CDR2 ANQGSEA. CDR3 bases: TGCAGCGTTCTTCTGGGACAGGATCGGAACTATGGCTACACCTTC. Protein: CSVLLGQDRNYGYTF.

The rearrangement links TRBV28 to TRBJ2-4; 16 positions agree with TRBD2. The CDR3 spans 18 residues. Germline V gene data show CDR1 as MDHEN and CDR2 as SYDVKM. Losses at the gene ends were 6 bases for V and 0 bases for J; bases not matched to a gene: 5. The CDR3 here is CASRGLAGGPIAKNIQYF. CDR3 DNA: TGTGCCAGCAGGGGACTAGCGGGAGGGCCTATAGCCAAAAACATTCAGTACTTC.

The chain's CDR3 is CASRTDSREAFF. DNA of the CDR3: TGTGCCAGCAGGACGGACAGTCGAGAAGCTTTCTTT. The rearrangement joins TRBV2 to TRBJ1-1; perhaps TRBD1 as D (6 bases). The CDR3 has 12 residues. Trimming shortened V by 6 bases and J by 8 bases, and 13 bases separated the two germline ends. Germline V gene lookup returns CDR1 SNHLY and CDR2 FYNNEI.

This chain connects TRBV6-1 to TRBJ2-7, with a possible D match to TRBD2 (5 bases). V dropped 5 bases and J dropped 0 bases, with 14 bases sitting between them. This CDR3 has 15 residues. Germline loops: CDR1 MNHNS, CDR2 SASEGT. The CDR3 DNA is TGTGCCAGCAGTTCCGGGGAGCGGAGCTCCTACGAGCAGTACTTC. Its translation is CASSSGERSSYEQYF.

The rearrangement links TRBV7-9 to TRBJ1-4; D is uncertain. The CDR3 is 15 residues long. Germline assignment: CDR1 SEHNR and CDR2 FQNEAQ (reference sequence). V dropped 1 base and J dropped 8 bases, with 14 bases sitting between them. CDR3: CASSLGRVFSEKLFF. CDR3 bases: TGTGCCAGCAGCTTAGGAAGGGTATTTTCGGAAAAACTGTTTTTT.

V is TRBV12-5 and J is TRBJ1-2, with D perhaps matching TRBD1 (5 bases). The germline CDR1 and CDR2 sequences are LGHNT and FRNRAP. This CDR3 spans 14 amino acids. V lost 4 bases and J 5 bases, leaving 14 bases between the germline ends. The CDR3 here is CASGWPDSPYGYTF. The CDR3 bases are TGTGCTAGTGGTTGGCCAGACAGTCCATATGGCTACACCTTC.

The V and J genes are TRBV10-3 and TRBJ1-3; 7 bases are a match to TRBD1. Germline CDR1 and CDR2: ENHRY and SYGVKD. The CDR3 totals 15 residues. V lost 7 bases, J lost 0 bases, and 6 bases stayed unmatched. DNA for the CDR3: TGTGCCATCAAGAAACAGGGGCTCTCTGGAAACACCATATATTTT. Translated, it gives CAIKKQGLSGNTIYF.

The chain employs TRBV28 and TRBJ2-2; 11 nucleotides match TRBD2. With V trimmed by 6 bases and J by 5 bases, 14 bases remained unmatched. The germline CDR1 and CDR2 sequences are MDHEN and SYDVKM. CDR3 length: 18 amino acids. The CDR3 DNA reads TGTGCCAGCAGACTTATGCGACTAGCGGGGCTTGGAACCGGGGAGCTGTTTTTT. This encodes CASRLMRLAGLGTGELFF.

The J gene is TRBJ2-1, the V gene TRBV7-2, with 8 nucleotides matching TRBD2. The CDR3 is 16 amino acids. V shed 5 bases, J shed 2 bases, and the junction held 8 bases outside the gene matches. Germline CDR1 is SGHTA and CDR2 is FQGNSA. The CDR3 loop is CASSLRPAGAYNEQFF. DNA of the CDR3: TGTGCCAGCAGCCTAAGGCCAGCGGGAGCCTACAATGAGCAGTTCTTC.